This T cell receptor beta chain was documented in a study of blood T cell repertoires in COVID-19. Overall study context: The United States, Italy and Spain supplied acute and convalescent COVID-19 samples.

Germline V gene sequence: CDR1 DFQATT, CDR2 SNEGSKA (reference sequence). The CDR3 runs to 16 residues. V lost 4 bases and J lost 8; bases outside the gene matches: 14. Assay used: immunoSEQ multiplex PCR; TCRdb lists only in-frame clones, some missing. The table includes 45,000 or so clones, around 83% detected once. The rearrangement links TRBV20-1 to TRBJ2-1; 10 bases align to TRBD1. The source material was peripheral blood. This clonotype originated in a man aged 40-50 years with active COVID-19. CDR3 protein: CSATESGTGERDEQFF. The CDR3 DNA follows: TGCAGTGCTACTGAGTCCGGGACAGGGGAGAGGGATGAGCAGTTCTTC.